A selection of T cell receptor beta chains follows, all from one sample in a study of breast tumors, draining lymph nodes, adjacent tissues. TCRdb reanalysed the multiplex PCR reads using MiXCR and keeps one entry per CDR3 protein. Here the sample spans 130,000 or so distinct CDR3 sequences, under 25% being singletons. The sequenced sample was axillary lymph node tissue. The receptors here all came from a female donor with breast cancer. Some clones in this sample may be carry-over from other donors' samples. Both conserved end residues are part of each CDR3. Each record gives: CDR3 protein, CDR3 DNA, clone size, V gene, J gene, D gene. The D gene is left open where the match is weak. Some rows have no size entry. The others give once, few or many, or a class for an expanded clone.

cdr3_aa: CASSIDGSGHPYEQYF
cdr3_nt: TGTGCCAGTAGTATAGACGGAAGCGGGCACCCCTACGAGCAGTACTTC
clone_size: many
v_call: TRBV19
j_call: TRBJ2-7
d_call: .

cdr3_aa: CASSYRVIGYNEQFF
cdr3_nt: TGTGCCAGCAGCTACAGGGTTATCGGGTACAATGAGCAGTTCTTC
clone_size: many
v_call: TRBV5-6
j_call: TRBJ2-1
d_call: .

cdr3_aa: CASSYQSGVSTDTQYF
cdr3_nt: TGTGCCAGCAGTTATCAAAGCGGGGTCAGCACAGATACGCAGTATTTT
clone_size: many
v_call: TRBV6-6
j_call: TRBJ2-3
d_call: TRBD2

cdr3_aa: CASTLAGNTIYF
cdr3_nt: TGTGCCAGCACCCTCGCCGGAAACACCATATATTTT
clone_size: few
v_call: TRBV28
j_call: TRBJ1-3
d_call: .

cdr3_aa: CASSPGGGPHNEQFF
cdr3_nt: TGTGCCAGCAGCCCCGGGGGAGGGCCCCACAATGAGCAGTTCTTC
clone_size: .
v_call: TRBV6-5
j_call: TRBJ2-1
d_call: TRBD2

cdr3_aa: CASSTRTGEFYGYTF
cdr3_nt: TGTGCCAGCAGTACAAGGACAGGCGAATTCTATGGCTACACCTTC
clone_size: many
v_call: TRBV6-6
j_call: TRBJ1-2
d_call: TRBD1

cdr3_aa: CASSLREPGLAGKETQYF
cdr3_nt: TGTGCCAGCAGTTTACGCGAACCGGGACTAGCGGGAAAAGAGACCCAGTACTTC
clone_size: many
v_call: TRBV27
j_call: TRBJ2-5
d_call: TRBD2

cdr3_aa: CSAPQRTSGYGTDTQYF
cdr3_nt: TGCAGTGCTCCCCAAAGGACTAGCGGTTATGGCACAGATACGCAGTATTTT
clone_size: many
v_call: TRBV20-1
j_call: TRBJ2-3
d_call: TRBD2

cdr3_aa: CASSQAPSFTGELFF
cdr3_nt: TGTGCCAGCAGCCAAGCTCCTAGCTTCACCGGGGAGCTGTTTTTT
clone_size: .
v_call: TRBV3-1
j_call: TRBJ2-2
d_call: .

cdr3_aa: CASSIYVGSDEQFF
cdr3_nt: TGTGCCAGTAGTATTTATGTAGGTTCCGATGAGCAGTTCTTC
clone_size: many
v_call: TRBV19
j_call: TRBJ2-1
d_call: .

cdr3_aa: CASSSTWGQSYEQYF
cdr3_nt: TGTGCCAGCTCATCTACTTGGGGACAGTCCTACGAGCAGTACTTC
clone_size: .
v_call: TRBV18
j_call: TRBJ2-7
d_call: TRBD1

cdr3_aa: CASSESVSYEQYF
cdr3_nt: TGTGCCAGCAGTGAGAGTGTTTCCTACGAGCAGTACTTC
clone_size: .
v_call: TRBV6-1
j_call: TRBJ2-7
d_call: .

cdr3_aa: CASSQLAGITDTQYF
cdr3_nt: TGTGCCAGCAGCCAGCTAGCGGGCATCACAGATACGCAGTATTTT
clone_size: few
v_call: TRBV3-1
j_call: TRBJ2-3
d_call: TRBD2

cdr3_aa: CASSLSDLSSYNEQFF
cdr3_nt: TGCGCCAGCAGCTTGTCGGACCTCTCTTCCTACAATGAGCAGTTCTTC
clone_size: .
v_call: TRBV5-1
j_call: TRBJ2-1
d_call: .

cdr3_aa: CSATLGNQPQHF
cdr3_nt: TGCAGTGCTACCTTGGGCAATCAGCCCCAGCATTTT
clone_size: many
v_call: TRBV20-1
j_call: TRBJ1-5
d_call: .

cdr3_aa: CASSYFAQGTGNTIYF
cdr3_nt: TGTGCCAGCAGTTACTTTGCCCAGGGGACTGGAAACACCATATATTTT
clone_size: many
v_call: TRBV6-6
j_call: TRBJ1-3
d_call: .

cdr3_aa: CASSLGAPTYEQYF
cdr3_nt: TGTGCCAGCAGCTTAGGGGCTCCTACCTACGAGCAGTACTTC
clone_size: .
v_call: TRBV11-3
j_call: TRBJ2-7
d_call: .

cdr3_aa: CASSISGVGVGETQYF
cdr3_nt: TGTGCCAGCAGTATCTCTGGGGTGGGGGTAGGAGAGACCCAGTACTTC
clone_size: many
v_call: TRBV28
j_call: TRBJ2-5
d_call: .

cdr3_aa: CASEVIAGGSGTQYF
cdr3_nt: TGTGCCAGCGAAGTTATAGCGGGAGGCTCGGGTACGCAGTATTTT
clone_size: many
v_call: TRBV6-2/TRBV6-3
j_call: TRBJ2-3
d_call: TRBD2

cdr3_aa: CASSLSGTGKTQYF
cdr3_nt: TGTGCCAGCAGTTTATCAGGGACGGGGAAGACCCAGTACTTC
clone_size: .
v_call: TRBV27
j_call: TRBJ2-5
d_call: .

cdr3_aa: CASSYLGTSGTGELFF
cdr3_nt: TGTGCCAGCAGTTACCTCGGGACTAGCGGGACCGGGGAGCTGTTTTTT
clone_size: many
v_call: TRBV6-6
j_call: TRBJ2-2
d_call: TRBD2

cdr3_aa: CASSLFGGGVAGANVLTF
cdr3_nt: TGTGCCAGCAGCTTATTCGGGGGGGGTGTGGCTGGGGCCAACGTCCTGACTTTC
clone_size: many
v_call: TRBV7-3
j_call: TRBJ2-6
d_call: TRBD2

cdr3_aa: CASSLTSGRNTGELFF
cdr3_nt: TGTGCCAGCTCACTAACTAGCGGGAGGAACACCGGGGAGCTGTTTTTT
clone_size: few
v_call: TRBV18
j_call: TRBJ2-2
d_call: TRBD2

cdr3_aa: CASSQGAQTQETQYF
cdr3_nt: TGCGCCAGCAGCCAAGGGGCACAGACCCAAGAGACCCAGTACTTC
clone_size: many
v_call: TRBV4-3
j_call: TRBJ2-5
d_call: .

cdr3_aa: CASRAPSSYNEQFF
cdr3_nt: TGTGCCAGCAGGGCGCCCAGCTCCTACAATGAGCAGTTCTTC
clone_size: many
v_call: TRBV2
j_call: TRBJ2-1
d_call: .

cdr3_aa: CASTAAGALDTQYF
cdr3_nt: TGTGCCAGCACTGCAGCGGGAGCTCTAGATACGCAGTATTTT
clone_size: .
v_call: TRBV27
j_call: TRBJ2-3
d_call: TRBD2

cdr3_aa: CASRVTGGYDEQYF
cdr3_nt: TGTGCCAGCAGAGTGACAGGGGGCTACGACGAGCAGTACTTC
clone_size: many
v_call: TRBV28
j_call: TRBJ2-7
d_call: TRBD1

cdr3_aa: CASSLRLGGLQNTGELFF
cdr3_nt: TGTGCCAGCAGTTTAAGGTTGGGGGGACTCCAAAACACCGGGGAGCTGTTTTTT
clone_size: few
v_call: TRBV12-3/TRBV12-4
j_call: TRBJ2-2
d_call: .

cdr3_aa: CASTVPRTDTQYF
cdr3_nt: TGCGCCAGCACCGTTCCCCGGACAGATACGCAGTATTTT
clone_size: many
v_call: TRBV5-1
j_call: TRBJ2-3
d_call: .

cdr3_aa: CASSLGAGLTYNEQFF
cdr3_nt: TGCGCCAGCAGCTTAGGGGCGGGATTGACCTACAATGAGCAGTTCTTC
clone_size: few
v_call: TRBV5-1
j_call: TRBJ2-1
d_call: .

cdr3_aa: CASSVVAGVGERFF
cdr3_nt: TGTGCCAGCAGCGTAGTAGCGGGAGTTGGTGAGCGGTTCTTC
clone_size: .
v_call: TRBV9
j_call: TRBJ2-1
d_call: TRBD2